Listed here are 20 T cell receptor beta chains from one sample, sequenced in a study of blood T cell repertoires in COVID-19. Assay: immunoSEQ multiplex PCR; the TCRdb copy retains only in-frame clones and omits some. This repertoire shows hundreds of thousands of clones, around nine tenths found once; its top ten account for over 2.5%. The sequenced sample consisted of peripheral blood. The source is a human donor in a cohort sampled during active COVID-19.

This clone showed up just once. V gene TRBV5-1 combines with J gene TRBJ2-1, with 10 nucleotides matching TRBD2. The CDR3 is made up of 18 amino acids. Germline CDR1 is SGHRS and CDR2 is YFSETQ. V was pared by 0 bases and J by 7 bases, with 13 bases of the junction left unmatched. The CDR3 protein is CASSLDPASGRRDNEQFF. The CDR3 DNA is TGCGCCAGCAGCTTGGACCCGGCTAGCGGGAGACGTGATAATGAGCAGTTCTTC.

V is TRBV28 and J is TRBJ2-7; 7 bases agree with TRBD2. The CDR3 loop spans 17 amino acids. Trimming cost V 5 bases and J 1 base; bases outside gene matches: 14. Germline CDR1 MDHEN, CDR2 SYDVKM. Here the CDR3 reads CASSGLDDGRPSYEQYF. The CDR3 DNA is TGTGCCAGCAGTGGGTTAGATGACGGGAGGCCATCCTACGAGCAGTACTTC.

The chain combines TRBV25-1 with TRBJ2-1; TRBD2 matches at 7 bases. The CDR3 has 15 residues. Trimming removed 1 base from V and 11 bases from J; junction bases left unmatched: 11. Germline assignment: CDR1 MGHDK and CDR2 SYGVNS. The CDR3 loop reads CASSELGGERGQQFF. The CDR3, as DNA: TGTGCCAGCAGTGAATTGGGAGGTGAGCGGGGACAGCAGTTCTTC.

The gene calls are TRBV10-1 and TRBJ1-1; D is uncertain. There are 12 residues in the CDR3. The V gene's germline CDR1 is WNHNN and CDR2 SYGVQD (reference sequence). V was trimmed by 10 bases and J by 1 base, leaving 10 bases between them. CDR3 amino acids: CATTRQNTEAFF. CDR3 bases: TGCGCCACCACTAGACAGAACACTGAAGCTTTCTTT.

The DNA for the CDR3 is TGTGCCAGCAGTGAAACTAGCCCCGAGTCGCAGTATTTT. Protein sequence: CASSETSPESQYF. The chain is built from TRBV6-1 and TRBJ2-3, with a weak D call TRBD2 (6 bases). Trimming removed 2 bases from V and 10 bases from J, with 13 bases in between. Per the germline V gene, CDR1 is MNHNS and CDR2 is SASEGT. The CDR3 length is 13 residues.

The V and J genes are TRBV28 and TRBJ2-7; D is perhaps TRBD2 (5 bases). The V and J ends lost 8 bases and 6 bases respectively, with 11 bases between them. The germline gives CDR1 MDHEN, CDR2 SYDVKM. This CDR3 spans 11 amino acids. CDR3: CASSFGIEQYF. The CDR3 coding sequence is TGTGCCAGCTCTTTCGGGATCGAGCAGTACTTC. The variable domain in full, with the rest retrieved from reference TRBV28 and TRBJ2-7, is DVKVTQSSRYLVKRTGEKVFLECVQDMDHENMFWYRQDPGLGLRLIYFSYDVKMKEKGDIPEGYSVSREKKERFSLILESASTNQTSMYLCASSFGIEQYFGPGTRLTVT.

In its sample, this clone was seen a few times. The chain carries TRBV24-1 and TRBJ1-5, with D tentatively TRBD1 (5 bases). The CDR3 totals 16 residues. V was clipped by 2 bases and J by 2 bases, with 12 bases between them. From germline, CDR1 is KGHDR and CDR2 SFDVKD. CDR3 sequence reads: CATSDSGGGGNQPQHF. The CDR3 DNA reads TGTGCCACCAGTGATTCGGGGGGAGGGGGCAATCAGCCCCAGCATTTT.

The rearrangement uses TRBV18 and TRBJ2-1, with unresolved D. The CDR3 is made up of 15 amino acids. V shed 3 bases and J shed 3 bases, with 12 bases lying between them. Germline CDR1 is KGHSH and CDR2 is LQKENI. CDR3 in amino acids: CASSPRAELYNEQFF. The CDR3 nucleotides are TGTGCCAGCTCACCTCGCGCGGAGCTCTACAATGAGCAGTTCTTC.

In its sample, this clone was seen once. This same CDR3 is encoded by further DNA sequences in the sample. The V and J genes are TRBV11-2 and TRBJ1-2; D gene uncertain. Per germline, CDR1 SGHAT and CDR2 FQNNGV. The CDR3 sequence is 12 residues long. V lost 2 bases to trimming and J lost 5 bases, with 6 bases between them. CDR3 sequence (DNA): TGTGCCAGCAGCTTAACGGGATATGGCTACACCTTC. Its protein product is CASSLTGYGYTF. Full variable domain (rest looked up from reference TRBV11-2 and TRBJ1-2): EAGVAQSPRYKIIEKRQSVAFWCNPISGHATLYWYQQILGQGPKLLIQFQNNGVVDDSQLPKDRFSAERLKGVDSTLKIQPAKLEDSAVYLCASSLTGYGYTFGSGTRLTVV.

J is TRBJ2-7 and V is TRBV18; 8 bases agree with TRBD1. V lost 3 bases and J lost 2; bases outside the gene matches: 6. CDR3 length equals 15 residues. CDR1 is KGHSH, CDR2 LQKENI, per germline. CDR3 protein: CASSPATGGTYEQYF. CDR3 in DNA: TGTGCCAGCTCACCGGCTACAGGGGGGACCTACGAGCAGTACTTC.

The chain recombines TRBV5-6 with TRBJ1-6, with no clear D. Trimming took off 0 bases at V and 4 bases at J, with 8 bases between the two ends. CDR3 length: 15 amino acids. CDR1 and CDR2 from the germline V gene are SGHDT and YYEEEE. This CDR3 reads CASSLGVVYNSPLHF. The CDR3 DNA reads as TGTGCCAGCAGCTTGGGTGTAGTTTATAATTCACCCCTCCACTTT.

V is TRBV11-2 and J is TRBJ2-5, with 12 bases lining up with TRBD2. From germline, CDR1 is SGHAT and CDR2 FQNNGV. The CDR3 has 14 residues. With 4 bases clipped from V and 7 bases from J, the junction kept 4 bases outside the gene matches. CDR3 nucleotide sequence: TGTGCCAGCAGCTCTAGCGGGGGGGCCGGGACCCAGTACTTC. This sequence encodes CASSSSGGAGTQYF.

This chain uses TRBV29-1 with TRBJ1-1; no firm D call. Trimming shortened V by 6 bases and J by 4 bases, and 12 bases separated the two germline ends. Per the germline V gene, CDR1 is SQVTM and CDR2 is ANQGSEA. The CDR3 sequence is 12 residues long. This chain's CDR3 is CSVEGWITEAFF. The CDR3 coding sequence is TGCAGCGTCGAGGGTTGGATCACTGAAGCTTTCTTT.

V usage is TRBV3-1 (or the pseudogene TRBV3-2) and J usage is TRBJ1-3; no reliable D call. Germline V CDR1 and CDR2: LGHDT, YNNKEL (reference sequence). This CDR3 has 15 residues. The V end lost 3 bases, the J end lost 1 base, and 10 bases lay between the germline ends. The CDR3 nucleotides read TGTGCCAGCAGCCAGAGTTTAGAGTCTGGAAACACCATATATTTT. Translating gives CASSQSLESGNTIYF.

The chain has TRBV6-6 and TRBJ2-2, with 8 bases fitting TRBD2. Germline-derived CDR1 and CDR2 are MNHNY and SVGAGI (reference sequence). CDR3 length: 17 residues. V shed 5 bases and J 2 bases; nucleotides not matched to a gene: 10. CDR3 DNA: TGTGCCAGCAGTCCCCAGCGGGAGAGTTTTAACACCGGGGAGCTGTTTTTT. It specifies CASSPQRESFNTGELFF.

The chain recombines TRBV7-2 with TRBJ1-1; D unclear. The V end was cut by 1 base, the J end by 7 bases, with 13 bases between. This CDR3 is 14 amino acids long. Germline CDR1 SGHTA, CDR2 FQGNSA. CDR3 coding DNA: TGTGCCAGCAGCTTAGATCCGGTTTCGGGTGAAGCTTTCTTT. Protein: CASSLDPVSGEAFF.

The genes are TRBV5-6 and TRBJ2-7; 9 bases line up with TRBD1. V trimming: 4 bases; J trimming: 6 bases; junction bases outside the gene matches: 8. Germline CDR1 and CDR2: SGHDT and YYEEEE. The CDR3 is 14 amino acids. The CDR3 here is CASSTRTGASEQYF. CDR3 DNA: TGTGCCAGCAGCACCCGGACAGGGGCGTCCGAGCAGTACTTC.

CDR3 nucleotide sequence: TGTGCCAGCAGCTCAGGGACACAAGAGACCCAGTACTTC. Its protein is CASSSGTQETQYF. This chain links TRBV11-3 with TRBJ2-5; TRBD1 is a possible D gene (6 bases). V was cut by 4 bases and J by 2 bases, with 8 bases left in between. The CDR3 is 13 residues long. From germline, CDR1 is SGHNT and CDR2 YENEEA.

This rearrangement joins TRBV3-1 (or the pseudogene TRBV3-2) to TRBJ1-3, with 7 bases fitting TRBD1. The CDR3 totals 15 residues. Looked up from germline, CDR1 is LGHDT and CDR2 is YNNKEL (reference sequence). The ends lost 5 bases at V and 0 bases at J; junction bases unmatched: 4. CDR3 in DNA: TGTGCCAGCAGCGCTACAGGGGACTCTGGAAACACCATATATTTT. Its translation is CASSATGDSGNTIYF.

V is TRBV3-1 (or the pseudogene TRBV3-2) and J is TRBJ2-2, with D maybe TRBD1 (6 bases). Trimming removed 0 bases from V and 10 bases from J, with 12 bases in between. CDR1 is LGHDT and CDR2 is YNNKEL in the germline V gene (reference sequence). The CDR3 is 14 residues long. In DNA, the CDR3 is TGTGCCAGCAGCCAAGACAGGGGTTCCGAGGAGCTGTTTTTT. It specifies CASSQDRGSEELFF.